This TCR beta chain was sequenced in a study of cytomegalovirus exposure and HLA in healthy donors. Findings and limits, study-wide: Later analysis associated a missense DCLRE1C variant with TCR beta V- and J-gene trimming.

This CDR3 region has 14 residues. Germline CDR1 and CDR2: MNHEY and SMNVEV (reference sequence). V lost 7 bases and J lost 2, with 15 bases in between. Details on this clone: The antigen remains unidentified.

The primer mix had 60 Vbeta and 13 Jbeta primers. The data were produced by immunoSEQ multiplex PCR, yet TCRdb's version contains in-frame clones alone and is incomplete. The data show some 190,000 clones, roughly 81% seen once. This clonotype originated in a woman in her twenties or thirties in good health and CMV-seropositive. The J gene is TRBJ2-7, the V gene TRBV27; D is perhaps TRBD1 (6 bases). The sequenced sample was PBMCs. The chain's CDR3 is CASKNHRDTYEQYF. For the CDR3, the DNA is TGTGCCAGCAAGAACCACAGGGACACCTACGAGCAGTACTTC.